The 14 T cell receptor beta chains below were found in one sample sequenced in a study of blood T cell repertoires in COVID-19. Clones were sequenced by immunoSEQ multiplex PCR, and TCRdb holds only the in-frame ones, with some missing. The sample lists 110,000 or so clones; approximately 84% were seen once. Sequences were obtained from peripheral blood. The receptors derive from a woman aged 45-59 years with acute or convalescent COVID-19.

The rearrangement joins TRBV5-4 to TRBJ1-5; tentative D call: TRBD1 (6 bases). Germline assignment: CDR1 SGHNT and CDR2 YYREEE (reference sequence). This CDR3 contains 18 residues. The V and J ends lost 2 bases and 0 bases respectively, with 18 bases between them. The CDR3 coding sequence is TGTGCCAGCAGCTTTTGGGGTTCAGGGGCAGATAGCAATCAGCCCCAGCATTTT. Its protein product is CASSFWGSGADSNQPQHF.

This clone has only one observation. The chain joins TRBV2 to TRBJ1-4, with D unresolved. CDR1 is SNHLY and CDR2 is FYNNEI in the germline V gene. V gave up 1 base and J gave up 3 bases, with 15 bases separating them. The CDR3 is made up of 17 amino acids. CDR3 bases: TGTGCCAGCAGTGAAGGCAGAATTACCTCGCCTAATGAAAAACTGTTTTTT. This gives the protein CASSEGRITSPNEKLFF.

The chain employs TRBV20-1 and TRBJ2-7; tentatively, D is TRBD2 (5 bases). Trimming removed 5 bases from V and 5 bases from J, with 25 bases in between. This CDR3 is built from 16 residues. The germline V gene has CDR1 DFQATT and CDR2 SNEGSKA (reference sequence). CDR3 region: CSARADPGVSGHEQYF. CDR3 in DNA: TGCAGTGCTCGTGCGGACCCCGGGGTTTCCGGGCACGAGCAGTACTTC.

The V gene is TRBV18, the J gene TRBJ1-5; TRBD1 might be the D (6 bases). Looked up from germline, CDR1 is KGHSH and CDR2 is LQKENI. The CDR3 is 15 amino acids. Trimming stripped 2 bases from V and 0 bases from J, with 8 bases between. Here the CDR3 reads CASSPTGYSNQPQHF. The CDR3 DNA sequence: TGTGCCAGCTCACCAACAGGGTATAGCAATCAGCCCCAGCATTTT.

This clone was counted a few times. The chain employs TRBV28 and TRBJ1-1, with D possibly being TRBD1 (6 bases). With 6 bases removed from V and 2 bases from J, the gap between germline ends came to 16 bases. Germline V gives CDR1 MDHEN, CDR2 SYDVKM. This CDR3 comprises 15 residues. Written as DNA, the CDR3 is TGTGCCAGCAGCCCCGCGACAGGAGAAAACACTGAAGCTTTCTTT. Translating it yields CASSPATGENTEAFF. The variable domain in full, with the rest retrieved from reference TRBV28 and TRBJ1-1, is DVKVTQSSRYLVKRTGEKVFLECVQDMDHENMFWYRQDPGLGLRLIYFSYDVKMKEKGDIPEGYSVSREKKERFSLILESASTNQTSMYLCASSPATGENTEAFFGQGTRLTVV.

V is TRBV2 and J is TRBJ1-5; 7 bases are a match to TRBD1. CDR1 and CDR2 from the germline V gene are SNHLY and FYNNEI. The CDR3 contains 13 residues. V was pared by 6 bases and J by 3 bases, with 2 bases of the junction left unmatched. In DNA, the CDR3 is TGTGCCAGCAGGGGACAGTCCAATCAGCCCCAGCATTTT. This codes for CASRGQSNQPQHF.

The V call is TRBV19, the J call TRBJ1-5, with TRBD1 matching over 8 bases. Germline loops: CDR1 LNHDA, CDR2 SQIVND (reference sequence). V shed 6 bases and J 5 bases; nucleotides not matched to a gene: 3. The CDR3 spans 13 residues. The DNA for the CDR3 is TGTGCCAGTAGGGACAGGGTGTATCAGCCCCAGCATTTT. Amino acid sequence: CASRDRVYQPQHF.

This clone was observed a single time. The gene calls are TRBV5-6 and TRBJ1-1; 9 bases match TRBD1. Unmatched junction bases numbered 4, after V lost 6 bases and J lost 1 base. The CDR3 has 14 amino acids. Looked up from germline, CDR1 is SGHDT and CDR2 is YYEEEE. CDR3 sequence: CASTLDRGNTEAFF. The CDR3 nucleotides are TGTGCCAGCACCCTGGACAGGGGGAACACTGAAGCTTTCTTT.

This clone was seen a handful of times. This chain joins TRBV30 and TRBJ1-4, with 10 bases aligning to TRBD1. The length of the CDR3 is 15 residues. V was pared by 3 bases and J by 8 bases, with 9 bases of the junction left unmatched. From germline, CDR1 is GTSNPN and CDR2 SVGIG (reference sequence). The CDR3: CAWRGSGQGGEKLFF. CDR3 coding DNA: TGTGCCTGGAGAGGAAGCGGACAGGGGGGAGAAAAACTGTTTTTT.

This clone came up a few times. The CDR3: CASSLGGRRYEQYF. The CDR3 bases are TGTGCCAGCAGCTTGGGGGGCCGTAGGTACGAGCAGTACTTC. J is TRBJ2-7 and V is TRBV5-4; possibly TRBD1 for D (5 bases). This CDR3 has 14 residues. Germline loops: CDR1 SGHNT, CDR2 YYREEE (reference sequence). Trimming removed 0 bases at V and 4 bases at J, with 11 bases between.

The V and J genes are TRBV7-3 and TRBJ1-2; no clear D gene. The CDR3 has 14 amino acids. Trimming cost V 3 bases and J 0 bases, with 8 bases left between them. Germline V CDR1 and CDR2: SGHTA, FQGTGA. The CDR3 spells CASSLDSTNYGYTF. The CDR3 DNA reads as TGTGCCAGCAGCTTGGACTCAACTAACTATGGCTACACCTTC.

This chain joins TRBV9 and TRBJ2-1; D not resolved. V was shortened by 0 bases and J by 3 bases, with 7 bases between the two germline ends. Germline V CDR1 and CDR2: SGDLS, YYNGEE. The CDR3 is 14 residues long. CDR3 in amino acids: CASSVVESYNEQFF. The CDR3 DNA reads as TGTGCCAGCAGCGTAGTAGAGAGCTACAATGAGCAGTTCTTC.

The V call is TRBV5-1, the J call TRBJ1-4; 11 bases align to TRBD1. Trimming at V came to 3 bases and at J to 5 bases, leaving 3 bases not matched to a gene. Germline V gene sequence: CDR1 SGHRS, CDR2 YFSETQ. The CDR3 contains 15 residues. CDR3 in DNA: TGCGCCAGCAGCTCTGGACAGGGGGCAAATGAAAAACTGTTTTTT. Its translation: CASSSGQGANEKLFF.

The chain uses TRBV5-6 and TRBJ2-5; D might be TRBD1 (6 bases). This CDR3 has 14 residues. V was trimmed by 3 bases and J by 4 bases, leaving 13 bases between them. The germline gives CDR1 SGHDT, CDR2 YYEEEE. Written as DNA, the CDR3 is TGTGCCAGCAGCTCCGTGACAGGACTAGAGACCCAGTACTTC. The encoded protein is CASSSVTGLETQYF.